The 19 T cell receptor beta chains given below trace back to one sample, sequenced in a study of T-cell memory formation after mild COVID-19. TCRdb analysed the 5' RACE reads with MiXCR anew, one entry per CDR3 protein. Of about 350,000 distinct CDR3 sequences in the sample, about an eighth were seen once. Sequencing input: PBMCs or a T cell subset sorted from them (not recorded which). Source of these receptors: a man between 18 and 35 years old who had mild COVID-19 (a few samples of this study predate the infection). Cell type and time point are not known.

This clonotype was found a few times. The genes are TRBV19 and TRBJ1-5; D is possibly TRBD1 (6 bases). V was cut by 10 bases and J by 4 bases, with 17 bases left in between. This CDR3 is built from 14 residues. Germline CDR1 is LNHDA and CDR2 is SQIVND (reference sequence). CDR3 sequence: CATGPGGRNQPQHF. The CDR3 DNA sequence: TGTGCCACGGGGCCTGGGGGGCGGAATCAGCCCCAGCATTTT.

This sequence joins TRBV3-1 and TRBJ2-7, with D maybe TRBD2 (6 bases). The CDR3 spans 14 residues. Germline V lookup: CDR1 LGHDT, CDR2 YNNKEL (reference sequence). Trimming pared 3 bases from V and 0 bases from J, leaving 9 bases between. The CDR3: CASSHGRDSYEQYF. CDR3 bases: TGTGCCAGCAGCCACGGGCGGGACTCCTACGAGCAGTACTTC.

The gene calls are TRBV20-1 and TRBJ1-1; D is undetermined. This CDR3 spans 13 amino acids. The germline V and J ends were trimmed by 3 bases and 2 bases, with 10 bases remaining between them. Germline loops: CDR1 DFQATT, CDR2 SNEGSKA (reference sequence). The CDR3 coding sequence is TGCAGTGCTAGTAATAGCTTAAACACTGAAGCTTTCTTT. Translating gives CSASNSLNTEAFF.

A few counts support this clonotype. The chain links TRBV28 to TRBJ2-1, with 10 bases that match TRBD1. This CDR3 has 15 residues. Trimming removed 8 bases from V and 8 bases from J; junction bases left unmatched: 12. From germline, CDR1 is MDHEN and CDR2 SYDVKM. The CDR3 sequence is CASSSGGQGVDEQFF. CDR3 DNA sequence: TGTGCCAGCTCCTCCGGAGGACAGGGGGTAGATGAGCAGTTCTTC.

This chain connects TRBV28 to TRBJ1-5; no definite D call. The V gene lost 7 bases and the J gene lost 2 bases, with 15 bases spanning the gap. The CDR3 length is 15 residues. In germline, CDR1 is MDHEN, CDR2 SYDVKM. The CDR3 here is CASTSGMEGNQPQHF. CDR3 in DNA: TGTGCCAGCACCTCGGGAATGGAGGGCAATCAGCCCCAGCATTTT. The entire variable domain, with the rest obtained from reference TRBV28 and TRBJ1-5, is as follows: DVKVTQSSRYLVKRTGEKVFLECVQDMDHENMFWYRQDPGLGLRLIYFSYDVKMKEKGDIPEGYSVSREKKERFSLILESASTNQTSMYLCASTSGMEGNQPQHFGDGTRLSIL.

The chain couples TRBV4-1 to TRBJ1-5; D unresolved. The length of the CDR3 is 18 residues. Germline V gene sequence: CDR1 MGHRA, CDR2 YSYEKL. Trimming removed 4 bases at V and 1 base at J, with 20 bases between. CDR3 in DNA: TGCGCCAGCAGCCCCACTTCCCTGCCCTTTGGGAGCAATCAGCCCCAGCATTTT. Translation gives CASSPTSLPFGSNQPQHF.

On this clonotype: An end of the junction does not agree with germline; a read error may underlie this. The chain recombines TRBV6-2 or TRBV6-3 with TRBJ2-7; TRBD1 might be the D (5 bases). Germline CDR1 reads MNHEY; CDR2 reads SVGEGT. There are 14 residues in the CDR3. CDR3 amino acids: CASSDSKVQAEQYF. The CDR3 nucleotides are TGTGCCAGCAGTGACTCGAAGGTACAGGCCGAACAGTACTTC.

The chain combines TRBV20-1 with TRBJ2-7, with 13 bases aligning to TRBD2. V trimming: 6 bases; J trimming: 4 bases; junction bases outside the gene matches: 9. Germline lookup yields CDR1 DFQATT and CDR2 SNEGSKA (reference sequence). The CDR3 is 15 residues long. The CDR3 DNA sequence: TGCAGTGCGGGGACTAGCGGGGCCTTGTTGTACGAGCAGTACGTC. Translating it yields CSAGTSGALLYEQYV.

This clonotype was picked up one time. The junction differs from germline at one of its ends, possibly a read error. The chain has TRBV7-2 and TRBJ1-5; TRBD1 matches at 11 bases. From germline, CDR1 is SGHTA and CDR2 FQGNSA. This CDR3 has 15 amino acids. CDR3 protein: CASSSGQGEGQTQHF. As DNA, the CDR3 is TGTGCCAGCAGCTCGGGACAGGGGGAGGGTCAGACCCAGCATTTT.

V and J are TRBV6-2 or TRBV6-3 and TRBJ1-6, with unresolved D. V was shortened by 6 bases and J by 11 bases, with 17 bases between the two germline ends. Germline V gives CDR1 MNHEY, CDR2 SVGEGT. This CDR3 contains 14 residues. The CDR3 nucleotides are TGTGCCAGCAGACGGTCGGACGCCCTTCCACCCCTCCACTTT. This sequence encodes CASRRSDALPPLHF.

The rearrangement joins TRBV11-1 to TRBJ1-1, with D possibly matching TRBD1 (5 bases). The CDR3 has 13 residues. Trimming took 6 bases from V and 4 from J, leaving 12 bases between them. Germline CDR1 reads SGHAT; CDR2 reads FQDESV (reference sequence). The CDR3 region is CASSMGQGTEAFF. The CDR3 nucleotides read TGTGCCAGCAGTATGGGGCAGGGCACTGAAGCTTTCTTT. The variable domain in full, completed from reference TRBV11-1 and TRBJ1-1, reads EAEVAQSPRYKITEKSQAVAFWCDPISGHATLYWYRQILGQGPELLVQFQDESVVDDSQLPKDRFSAERLKGVDSTLKIQPAELGDSAMYLCASSMGQGTEAFFGQGTRLTVV.

This clonotype has a handful of counts. This chain uses TRBV27 with TRBJ2-2; a possible D gene is TRBD2 (5 bases). CDR1 is MNHEY and CDR2 is SMNVEV in the germline V gene (reference sequence). With 3 bases removed from V and 7 bases from J, the gap between germline ends came to 9 bases. CDR3 length equals 13 residues. CDR3 residues: CASSFGRDGELFF. The CDR3 nucleotides are TGTGCCAGCAGTTTCGGCCGGGACGGGGAGCTGTTTTTT.

This clonotype has at least ten counts. The gene calls are TRBV6-6 and TRBJ1-2; 7 nucleotides line up with TRBD1. Per germline, CDR1 MNHNY and CDR2 SVGAGI (reference sequence). Germline trimming cut 5 bases from V and 2 bases from J; bases unmatched to any gene: 11. This CDR3 comprises 16 residues. CDR3 sequence: CASSRQDRARNYGYTF. DNA of the CDR3: TGTGCCAGCAGTCGACAAGACAGGGCAAGGAACTATGGCTACACCTTC.

The sample holds many counts of this clonotype. The J gene is TRBJ2-3, the V gene TRBV29-1, with D perhaps matching TRBD2 (6 bases). The CDR3 sequence is 13 residues long. The V end lost 6 bases, the J end lost 1 base, and 11 bases lay between the germline ends. Germline assignment: CDR1 SQVTM and CDR2 ANQGSEA. CDR3 sequence: CSVAGPGTDTQYF. The DNA of the CDR3 is TGCAGCGTCGCGGGGCCCGGCACAGATACGCAGTATTTT.

In this sample, this clonotype turned up a few times. The chain carries TRBV9 and TRBJ1-4; D gene unclear. Germline V CDR1 and CDR2: SGDLS, YYNGEE. V lost 3 bases to trimming and J lost 5 bases, with 14 bases between them. This CDR3 comprises 15 residues. CDR3 sequence (DNA): TGTGCCAGCAGCGGGGAGGAGACCGTCAATGAAAAACTGTTTTTT. Residues: CASSGEETVNEKLFF.

This clonotype was observed a handful of times. This chain connects TRBV5-1 to TRBJ2-1; D is undetermined. Per the germline V gene, CDR1 is SGHRS and CDR2 is YFSETQ. V was shortened by 0 bases and J by 9 bases, with 13 bases between the two germline ends. This CDR3 region has 14 residues. The CDR3 here is CASSLGGPGSEQFF. CDR3 in DNA: TGCGCCAGCAGCTTGGGTGGGCCAGGTAGTGAGCAGTTCTTC.

This clonotype turned up a few times. The V gene is TRBV24-1, the J gene TRBJ2-2, with 8 positions matching TRBD1. There are 16 residues in the CDR3. Germline CDR1 is KGHDR and CDR2 is SFDVKD. V lost 1 base to trimming and J lost 7 bases; unmatched junction nucleotides: 7. The CDR3 nucleotides read TGTGCCACCAGTGATTTCGGCAGGGGGCAGATCGGGGAGCTGTTTTTT. This gives the protein CATSDFGRGQIGELFF.

A note on this clonotype: One junction end does not reproduce the germline sequence, and a read error may be involved. This chain connects TRBV7-9 to TRBJ1-2, with D possibly TRBD1 on 6 matching bases. The germline gives CDR1 SEHNR, CDR2 FQNEAQ (reference sequence). This CDR3 has 13 amino acids. In DNA, the CDR3 is TGTGCCAGCAGCCTAGCCACAGGGTTCGGCTACACCTTC. This translates into CASSLATGFGYTF.

This chain connects TRBV20-1 to TRBJ2-7; 9 nucleotides match TRBD1. Trimming at V came to 1 base and at J to 5 bases, leaving 6 bases not matched to a gene. In germline, CDR1 is DFQATT, CDR2 SNEGSKA (reference sequence). The CDR3 runs 14 residues. CDR3 DNA sequence: TGCAGTGCTAGAGCCGGGACAGGGTTGGACGAGCAGTACTTC. As protein: CSARAGTGLDEQYF.